The 31 T cell receptor beta chains below were found in one sample sequenced in a study of technical replicates of blood from a few donors. Libraries were prepared by immunoSEQ multiplex PCR; TCRdb keeps only in-frame clonotypes and omits some of them. The sample lists some 80,000 clones; 95% to 97% were seen once. The specimen sequenced was T cells isolated from PBMCs. These TCRs come from a human donor in good health.

The V and J genes are TRBV7-8 and TRBJ2-1; 11 bases fit TRBD2. From germline, CDR1 is SGHVS and CDR2 FQNEAQ. V trimming: 4 bases; J trimming: 10 bases; junction bases outside the gene matches: 18. The CDR3 length is 18 residues. CDR3 coding DNA: TGTGCCAGCAGCTGGGGGGGTACTATGCTAGCGGGAGGTAAAGAGCAGTTCTTC. Its protein product is CASSWGGTMLAGGKEQFF.

The chain links TRBV5-1 to TRBJ1-2; no clear D. The germline gives CDR1 SGHRS, CDR2 YFSETQ. V was pared by 4 bases and J by 4 bases, with 8 bases between. The CDR3 spans 12 residues. CDR3 nucleotides: TGCGCCAGCAGCCCGGAGGCCTATGGCTACACCTTC. Protein product: CASSPEAYGYTF.

The chain uses TRBV5-1 and TRBJ1-3, with 7 nucleotides matching TRBD1. This CDR3 region has 15 residues. Trimming at V came to 2 bases and at J to 3 bases, leaving 5 bases not matched to a gene. Germline CDR1 SGHRS, CDR2 YFSETQ. The CDR3 region is CASSLQGTVGNTIYF. The DNA of the CDR3 is TGCGCCAGCAGCTTACAGGGGACGGTTGGAAACACCATATATTTT.

This sequence joins TRBV6-6 and TRBJ2-3, with D possibly matching TRBD2 (6 bases). V dropped 8 bases and J dropped 4 bases, with 16 bases sitting between them. Germline values: CDR1 MNHNY, CDR2 SVGAGI (reference sequence). This CDR3 is built from 14 residues. The CDR3 sequence: CASLGGESPDTQYF. The CDR3 coding sequence is TGTGCCAGCTTGGGCGGGGAGTCTCCAGATACGCAGTATTTT.

V usage is TRBV29-1 and J usage is TRBJ2-7; D uncertain. The V end was cut by 4 bases, the J end by 0 bases, with 10 bases between. The CDR3 runs 13 residues. Germline-derived CDR1 and CDR2 are SQVTM and ANQGSEA. As DNA, the CDR3 is TGCAGCGTTGTGGCCGTCAACTCCTACGAGCAGTACTTC. Protein sequence: CSVVAVNSYEQYF.

The genes are TRBV7-2 and TRBJ1-1; tentative D call: TRBD1 (6 bases). The germline CDR1 and CDR2 sequences are SGHTA and FQGNSA. Trimming stripped 3 bases from V and 5 bases from J, with 10 bases between. The CDR3 is 13 amino acids. The CDR3 DNA follows: TGTGCCAGCAGCTTTACAGGGTTAACTGAAGCTTTCTTT. It translates to CASSFTGLTEAFF.

This rearrangement joins TRBV6-5 to TRBJ2-2; D possibly corresponds to TRBD1 (5 bases). V gave up 6 bases and J gave up 0 bases, with 8 bases separating them. Looked up from germline, CDR1 is MNHEY and CDR2 is SVGAGI. The CDR3 is made up of 14 amino acids. The CDR3 region has the DNA TGTGCCAGCAGAAGGACAACGAACACCGGGGAGCTGTTTTTT. It yields the protein CASRRTTNTGELFF.

V gene TRBV5-4 combines with J gene TRBJ1-3; 8 nucleotides line up with TRBD1. This CDR3 has 14 amino acids. CDR1 and CDR2 (germline): SGHNT, YYREEE (reference sequence). Trimming cost V 4 bases and J 2 bases; bases outside gene matches: 2. This CDR3 reads CASSRQGTGNTIYF. In nucleotides, the CDR3 is TGTGCCAGCAGCCGACAGGGGACTGGAAACACCATATATTTT.

The chain combines TRBV2 with TRBJ2-7; D unresolved. Trimming removed 1 base at V and 2 bases at J, with 12 bases between. Germline-derived CDR1 and CDR2 are SNHLY and FYNNEI. CDR3 length equals 15 residues. The CDR3, as DNA: TGTGCCAGCAGTGAAGGTGGTGCCGGTACCTACGAGCAGTACTTC. Translating gives CASSEGGAGTYEQYF. The variable domain in full, completed from reference TRBV2 and TRBJ2-7, reads EPEVTQTPSHQVTQMGQEVILRCVPISNHLYFYWYRQILGQKVEFLVSFYNNEISEKSEIFDDQFSVERPDGSNFTLKIRSTKLEDSAMYFCASSEGGAGTYEQYFGPGTRLTVT.

The rearrangement links TRBV30 to TRBJ2-2, with D possibly being TRBD2 (6 bases). The V end was cut by 4 bases, the J end by 3 bases, with 12 bases between. Germline CDR1 GTSNPN, CDR2 SVGIG (reference sequence). The CDR3 is made up of 14 amino acids. CDR3 sequence: CAWMVREDTGELFF. In DNA form, the CDR3 reads TGTGCCTGGATGGTCAGGGAGGACACCGGGGAGCTGTTTTTT.

This clone appeared a single time. V gene TRBV5-6 combines with J gene TRBJ1-2, with D possibly being TRBD1 (6 bases). Trimming took 0 bases from V and 7 from J, leaving 7 bases between them. The germline V gene has CDR1 SGHDT and CDR2 YYEEEE. The CDR3 loop spans 12 amino acids. The CDR3 nucleotides are TGTGCCAGCAGCTTGGACAGGGTTGGCTACACCTTC. This gives the protein CASSLDRVGYTF.

The chain uses TRBV4-3 and TRBJ2-5; D possibly corresponds to TRBD2 (6 bases). Germline lookup yields CDR1 LGHNA and CDR2 YSLEER. Trimming took 4 bases from V and 5 from J, leaving 17 bases between them. The CDR3 covers 15 residues. Here the CDR3 reads CASSLLARVGETQYF. In DNA, the CDR3 is TGCGCCAGCAGCCTGCTAGCGAGGGTGGGGGAGACCCAGTACTTC.

The V call is TRBV19, the J call TRBJ2-6, with D unresolved. The germline V gene has CDR1 LNHDA and CDR2 SQIVND (reference sequence). The CDR3 loop spans 17 amino acids. Trimming stripped 5 bases from V and 0 bases from J, with 14 bases between. For the CDR3, the DNA is TGTGCCAGTAGTCCCTCGATCTTGAGCTCTGGGGCCAACGTCCTGACTTTC. Amino acid sequence: CASSPSILSSGANVLTF.

The J gene is TRBJ1-4, the V gene TRBV4-3, with D tentatively TRBD1 (6 bases). Germline V gene data show CDR1 as LGHNA and CDR2 as YSLEER. V was shortened by 0 bases and J by 6 bases, with 8 bases between the two germline ends. CDR3 length: 14 residues. The DNA of the CDR3 is TGCGCCAGCAGCCAAGACAGGGGCGATGAAAAACTGTTTTTT. Protein sequence: CASSQDRGDEKLFF.

The chain employs TRBV9 and TRBJ2-3; D might be TRBD1 (6 bases). The CDR3 totals 14 residues. Germline assignment: CDR1 SGDLS and CDR2 YYNGEE. V was shortened by 3 bases and J by 9 bases, with 17 bases between the two germline ends. Here the CDR3 DNA reads TGTGCCAGCAGCGGAAAGGCAGGGGCCCGGACGCAGTATTTT. Residues: CASSGKAGARTQYF. Combining the CDR3 with reference TRBV9 and TRBJ2-3 gives the whole variable domain DSGVTQTPKHLITATGQRVTLRCSPRSGDLSVYWYQQSLDQGLQFLIQYYNGEERAKGNILERFSAQQFPDLHSELNLSSLELGDSALYFCASSGKAGARTQYFGPGTRLTVL.

This chain joins TRBV5-1 and TRBJ2-5; D ambiguous. Trimming left V 2 bases short and J 5 bases short, with 4 bases between. Germline-derived CDR1 and CDR2 are SGHRS and YFSETQ. CDR3 length equals 11 residues. The chain's CDR3 is CASSFQETQYF. CDR3 coding DNA: TGCGCCAGCAGCTTTCAGGAGACCCAGTACTTC.

J is TRBJ1-5 and V is TRBV19, with 10 positions matching TRBD1. Germline-derived CDR1 and CDR2 are LNHDA and SQIVND (reference sequence). Trimming at V came to 10 bases and at J to 5 bases, leaving 5 bases not matched to a gene. The CDR3 extends over 13 amino acids. CDR3 DNA sequence: TGTGCCACTAATGGACAGGGGGATCAGCCCCAGCATTTT. Its translation: CATNGQGDQPQHF.

The rearrangement uses TRBV15 and TRBJ2-7; TRBD1 agrees at 8 bases. The germline gives CDR1 LNHNV, CDR2 YYDKDF (reference sequence). J was trimmed by 3 bases and V by 0 bases; bases with no gene match: 7. The CDR3 spans 16 residues. CDR3: CATSRDLTGAIYEQYF. CDR3 coding DNA: TGTGCCACCAGCAGAGATCTGACAGGGGCTATCTACGAGCAGTACTTC.

The gene calls are TRBV6-5 and TRBJ2-7, with a tentative D call TRBD2 (6 bases). V was cut by 0 bases and J by 3 bases, with 15 bases left in between. The CDR3 sequence is 16 residues long. CDR1 is MNHEY and CDR2 is SVGAGI in the germline V gene. In DNA, the CDR3 is TGTGCCAGCAGTTACTCGAGGGGCGGGAAGTACTACGAGCAGTACTTC. Its protein is CASSYSRGGKYYEQYF.

This clone is a singleton in its sample. The gene calls are TRBV5-4 and TRBJ1-1; D remains unclear. With 2 bases removed from V and 1 base from J, the gap between germline ends came to 9 bases. The germline V gene has CDR1 SGHNT and CDR2 YYREEE (reference sequence). This CDR3 spans 14 amino acids. The CDR3 DNA reads as TGTGCCAGCAGCTTTACCCAGGAGAACACTGAAGCTTTCTTT. Residues: CASSFTQENTEAFF.

This clone has a handful of counts. The gene calls are TRBV29-1 and TRBJ1-1; D is possibly TRBD1 (6 bases). Germline V gene sequence: CDR1 SQVTM, CDR2 ANQGSEA. V shed 5 bases and J shed 4 bases, with 11 bases lying between them. The CDR3 extends over 12 amino acids. The CDR3 is CSVSQGSTEAFF. CDR3 nucleotide sequence: TGCAGCGTTTCACAGGGTTCCACTGAAGCTTTCTTT. The full variable domain, its missing parts supplied by reference TRBV29-1 and TRBJ1-1, is SAVISQKPSRDICQRGTSLTIQCQVDSQVTMMFWYRQQPGQSLTLIATANQGSEATYESGFVIDKFPISRPNLTFSTLTVSNMSPEDSSIYLCSVSQGSTEAFFGQGTRLTVV.

This clone was observed once. The DNA of the CDR3 is TGTGCCAGCAGTGAAGTCGGGGGGAGCACTGAAGCTTTCTTT. Amino acid sequence: CASSEVGGSTEAFF. The chain employs TRBV6-1 and TRBJ1-1; D is possibly TRBD1 (5 bases). The CDR3 runs to 14 residues. V lost 1 base, J lost 4 bases, and 10 bases lay in between. Germline values: CDR1 MNHNS, CDR2 SASEGT.

The chain has TRBV28 and TRBJ2-7; weak D call: TRBD2 (6 bases). Trimming cost V 5 bases and J 3 bases, with 11 bases left between them. The length of the CDR3 is 13 residues. Looked up from germline, CDR1 is MDHEN and CDR2 is SYDVKM. The CDR3 nucleotides are TGTGCCAGCAGTAGACTAGTTTTCTACGAGCAGTACTTC. It specifies CASSRLVFYEQYF.

This chain connects TRBV27 to TRBJ2-7, with 10 positions matching TRBD1. The germline V gene has CDR1 MNHEY and CDR2 SMNVEV (reference sequence). The CDR3 length is 15 residues. V shed 8 bases and J 2 bases; nucleotides not matched to a gene: 9. The CDR3 DNA sequence: TGTGCCAGCGGGACAGGGGACCCATTTCCCTACGAGCAGTACTTC. Translating gives CASGTGDPFPYEQYF.

V gene TRBV4-1 combines with J gene TRBJ2-1, with 9 bases lining up with TRBD2. The length of the CDR3 is 16 residues. Germline CDR1 and CDR2: MGHRA and YSYEKL. Trimming took 1 base from V and 3 from J; bases not matched to a gene: 4. The CDR3 here is CASSQVASGNYNEQFF. CDR3 sequence (DNA): TGCGCCAGCAGCCAAGTAGCTAGCGGGAACTACAATGAGCAGTTCTTC.

The V gene is TRBV4-3, the J gene TRBJ1-1; the D is unclear. Germline CDR1 is LGHNA and CDR2 is YSLEER. The CDR3 sequence is 14 residues long. V was clipped by 0 bases and J by 11 bases, with 16 bases between them. CDR3 DNA sequence: TGCGCCAGCAGCCAAGATTCAGGCCCTATTAGGGCTTTCTTT. Protein: CASSQDSGPIRAFF.

J is TRBJ2-3 and V is TRBV7-2; 12 bases are a match to TRBD2. Per the germline V gene, CDR1 is SGHTA and CDR2 is FQGNSA. V trimming: 5 bases; J trimming: 5 bases; junction bases outside the gene matches: 11. The CDR3 is 17 residues long. CDR3 sequence reads: CASSPPLAGGPRDTQYF. In nucleotides, the CDR3 is TGTGCCAGCAGCCCCCCTCTAGCGGGAGGGCCCCGAGATACGCAGTATTTT.

V and J are TRBV7-2 and TRBJ1-5; 10 bases agree with TRBD1. V shed 3 bases and J 5 bases; nucleotides not matched to a gene: 4. From germline, CDR1 is SGHTA and CDR2 FQGNSA. The CDR3 length is 15 residues. The CDR3 nucleotides are TGTGCCAGCAGCTTCGGGACAGGGGCCCATCAGCCCCAGCATTTT. Translation gives CASSFGTGAHQPQHF.

The chain joins TRBV7-3 to TRBJ1-1; TRBD1 might be the D (5 bases). Germline CDR1 reads SGHTA; CDR2 reads FQGTGA. The CDR3 is 18 residues long. The ends were cut back, 1 base at V and 2 bases at J, with 20 bases in the middle. CDR3 nucleotides: TGTGCCAGCAGCTTAATGGTTGCAGGGTCCTTTCTTAACACTGAAGCTTTCTTT. Protein: CASSLMVAGSFLNTEAFF.

This clone appeared a single time. The chain joins TRBV7-9 to TRBJ1-2; D not resolved. V was clipped by 10 bases and J by 2 bases, with 5 bases between them. Germline values: CDR1 SEHNR, CDR2 FQNEAQ (reference sequence). The CDR3 covers 10 residues. The CDR3 DNA is TGTGCCATAGTGAACTATGGCTACACCTTC. Protein product: CAIVNYGYTF.

The V call is TRBV9, the J call TRBJ2-1, with 7 positions matching TRBD1. CDR1 and CDR2 (germline): SGDLS, YYNGEE. V gave up 0 bases and J gave up 0 bases; unmatched junction bases: 6. The CDR3 contains 17 residues. DNA for the CDR3: TGTGCCAGCAGCGTAGCTCTGTCAGGGGGCTCCTACAATGAGCAGTTCTTC. Protein: CASSVALSGGSYNEQFF.